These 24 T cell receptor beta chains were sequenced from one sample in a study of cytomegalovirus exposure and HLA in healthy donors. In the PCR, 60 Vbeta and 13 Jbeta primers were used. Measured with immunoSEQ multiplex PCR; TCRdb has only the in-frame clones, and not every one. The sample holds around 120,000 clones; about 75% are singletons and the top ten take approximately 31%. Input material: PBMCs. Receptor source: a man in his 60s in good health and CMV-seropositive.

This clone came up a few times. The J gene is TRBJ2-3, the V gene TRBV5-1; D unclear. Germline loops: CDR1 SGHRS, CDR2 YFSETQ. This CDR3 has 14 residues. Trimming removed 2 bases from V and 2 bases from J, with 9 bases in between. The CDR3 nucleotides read TGCGCCAGCAGCTTTGATCCAGTCACAGATACGCAGTATTTT. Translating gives CASSFDPVTDTQYF.

CDR3 coding DNA: TGTGCCAGCAGCTACTACGGTGACCAGTACAATGAGCAGTTCTTC. The encoded protein is CASSYYGDQYNEQFF. This rearrangement joins TRBV7-2 to TRBJ2-1; no firm D call. Germline CDR1 SGHTA, CDR2 FQGNSA. The CDR3 runs 15 residues. V lost 4 bases and J 4 bases, leaving 14 bases between the germline ends.

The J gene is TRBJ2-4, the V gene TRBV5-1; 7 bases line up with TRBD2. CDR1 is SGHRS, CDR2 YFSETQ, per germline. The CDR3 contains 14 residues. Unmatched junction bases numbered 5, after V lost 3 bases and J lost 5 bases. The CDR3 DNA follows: TGCGCCAGCAGCTCGGGGGGATTCCAAAACATTCAGTACTTC. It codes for CASSSGGFQNIQYF. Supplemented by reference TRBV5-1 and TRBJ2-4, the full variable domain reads KAGVTQTPRYLIKTRGQQVTLSCSPISGHRSVSWYQQTPGQGLQFLFEYFSETQRNKGNFPGRFSGRQFSNSRSEMNVSTLELGDSALYLCASSSGGFQNIQYFGAGTRLSVL.

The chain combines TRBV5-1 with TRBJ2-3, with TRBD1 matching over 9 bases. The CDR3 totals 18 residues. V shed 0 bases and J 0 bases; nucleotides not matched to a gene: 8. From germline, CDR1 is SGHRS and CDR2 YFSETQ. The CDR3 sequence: CASSLAQSGTGSTDTQYF. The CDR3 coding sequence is TGCGCCAGCAGCTTGGCCCAGTCTGGGACAGGGAGCACAGATACGCAGTATTTT.

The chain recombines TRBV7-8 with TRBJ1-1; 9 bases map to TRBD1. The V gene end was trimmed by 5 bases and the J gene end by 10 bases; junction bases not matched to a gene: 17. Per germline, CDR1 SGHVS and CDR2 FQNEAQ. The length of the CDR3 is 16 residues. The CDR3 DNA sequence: TGTGCCAGCAGCCGGCAACAGGGGGCAGGGTGGGCAGGAGCTTTCTTT. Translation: CASSRQQGAGWAGAFF.

CDR3 DNA: TGCGCCAGCAGCTCGGTAGCGGGAGGAAGTAATGAGCAGTTCTTC. Protein sequence: CASSSVAGGSNEQFF. The chain links TRBV5-1 to TRBJ2-1, with 10 bases aligning to TRBD2. CDR1 and CDR2 (germline): SGHRS, YFSETQ. The CDR3 is 15 amino acids. Trimming cost V 3 bases and J 7 bases; bases outside gene matches: 7.

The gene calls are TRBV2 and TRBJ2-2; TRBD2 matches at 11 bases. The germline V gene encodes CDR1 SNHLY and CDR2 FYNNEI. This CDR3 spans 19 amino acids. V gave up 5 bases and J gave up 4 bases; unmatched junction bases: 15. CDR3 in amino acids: CASSPPRLAGQLRTGELFF. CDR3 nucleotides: TGTGCCAGCAGTCCCCCGCGACTAGCGGGACAATTGCGCACCGGGGAGCTGTTTTTT.

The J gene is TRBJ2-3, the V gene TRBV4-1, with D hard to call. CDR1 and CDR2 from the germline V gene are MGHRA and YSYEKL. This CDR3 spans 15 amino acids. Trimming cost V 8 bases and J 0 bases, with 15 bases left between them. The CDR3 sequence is CASRPLGTSTDTQYF. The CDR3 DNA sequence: TGCGCCAGCCGGCCTTTGGGCACTAGCACAGATACGCAGTATTTT.

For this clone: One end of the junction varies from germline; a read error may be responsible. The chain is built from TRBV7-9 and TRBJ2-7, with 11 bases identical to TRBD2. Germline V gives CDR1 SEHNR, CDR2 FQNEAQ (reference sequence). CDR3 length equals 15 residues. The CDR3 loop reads CSSSSSGTSGYEQYF. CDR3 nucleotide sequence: TGTTCCAGCAGCTCTTCCGGGACTAGCGGCTACGAGCAGTACTTC.

The CDR3 coding sequence is TGTGCCAGCTCGGTCGGGACAGGGGGAGCCATCTATGGCTACACCTTC. It encodes CASSVGTGGAIYGYTF. The J gene is TRBJ1-2, the V gene TRBV18, with 11 bases fitting TRBD1. J lost 4 bases, V lost 6 bases, and 10 bases had no gene match. The CDR3 contains 16 residues. Germline V CDR1 and CDR2: KGHSH, LQKENI.

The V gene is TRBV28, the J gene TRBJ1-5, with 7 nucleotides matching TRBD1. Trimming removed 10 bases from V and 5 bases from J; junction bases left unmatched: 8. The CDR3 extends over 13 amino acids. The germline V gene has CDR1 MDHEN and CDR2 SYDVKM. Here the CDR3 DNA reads TGTGCCACCGCGACAGGGTGGGATCAGCCCCAGCATTTT. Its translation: CATATGWDQPQHF.

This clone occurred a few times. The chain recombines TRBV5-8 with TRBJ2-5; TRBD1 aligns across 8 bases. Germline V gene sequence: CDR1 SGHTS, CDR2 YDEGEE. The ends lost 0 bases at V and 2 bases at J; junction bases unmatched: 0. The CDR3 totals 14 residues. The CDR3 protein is CASSLGQGQETQYF. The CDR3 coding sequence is TGTGCCAGCAGCTTGGGACAGGGGCAAGAGACCCAGTACTTC.

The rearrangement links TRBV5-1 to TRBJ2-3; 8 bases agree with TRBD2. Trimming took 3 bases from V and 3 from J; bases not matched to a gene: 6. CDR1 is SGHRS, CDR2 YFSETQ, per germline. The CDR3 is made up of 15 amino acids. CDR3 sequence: CASSSGTRGTDTQYF. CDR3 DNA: TGCGCCAGCAGCTCCGGGACTAGGGGGACAGATACGCAGTATTTT.

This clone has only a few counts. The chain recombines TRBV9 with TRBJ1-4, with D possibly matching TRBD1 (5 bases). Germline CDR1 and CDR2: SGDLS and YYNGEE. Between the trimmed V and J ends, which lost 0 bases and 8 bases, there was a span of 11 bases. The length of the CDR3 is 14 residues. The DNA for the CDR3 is TGTGCCAGCAGCGTAGTAGGGGTGGGAGAAAAACTGTTTTTT. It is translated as CASSVVGVGEKLFF. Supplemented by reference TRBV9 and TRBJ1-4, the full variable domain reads DSGVTQTPKHLITATGQRVTLRCSPRSGDLSVYWYQQSLDQGLQFLIQYYNGEERAKGNILERFSAQQFPDLHSELNLSSLELGDSALYFCASSVVGVGEKLFFGSGTQLSVL.

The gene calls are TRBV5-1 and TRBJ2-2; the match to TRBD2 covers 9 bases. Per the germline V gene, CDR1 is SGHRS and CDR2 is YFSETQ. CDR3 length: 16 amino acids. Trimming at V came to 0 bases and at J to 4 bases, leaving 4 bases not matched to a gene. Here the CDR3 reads CASSLVASGVTGELFF. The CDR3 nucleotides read TGCGCCAGCAGCTTGGTGGCTAGCGGGGTCACCGGGGAGCTGTTTTTT.

CDR3 in amino acids: CASSPGGEGTEAFF. Here the CDR3 DNA reads TGCGCCAGCAGCCCAGGGGGCGAGGGGACTGAAGCTTTCTTT. The chain links TRBV5-1 to TRBJ1-1; 8 bases fit TRBD1. J was trimmed by 5 bases and V by 4 bases; bases with no gene match: 7. CDR1 SGHRS and CDR2 YFSETQ come from the germline V gene. The CDR3 runs to 14 residues.

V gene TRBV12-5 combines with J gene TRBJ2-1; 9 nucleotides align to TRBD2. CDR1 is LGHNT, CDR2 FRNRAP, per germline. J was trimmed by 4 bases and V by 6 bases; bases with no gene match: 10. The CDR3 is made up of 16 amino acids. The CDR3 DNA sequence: TGTGCTAGTGGGGAGAGCGGGGGGCTACCTTACAATGAGCAGTTCTTC. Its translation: CASGESGGLPYNEQFF.

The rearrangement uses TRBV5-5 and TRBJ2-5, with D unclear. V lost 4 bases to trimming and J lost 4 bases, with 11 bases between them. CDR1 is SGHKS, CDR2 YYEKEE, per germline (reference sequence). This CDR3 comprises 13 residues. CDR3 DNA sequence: TGTGCCAGCAGCCGCCAGCCGGGAGAGACCCAGTACTTC. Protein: CASSRQPGETQYF.

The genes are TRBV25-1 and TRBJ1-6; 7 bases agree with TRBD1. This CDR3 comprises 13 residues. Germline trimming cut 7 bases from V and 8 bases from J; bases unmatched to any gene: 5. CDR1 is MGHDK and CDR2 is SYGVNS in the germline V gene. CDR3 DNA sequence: TGTGCCAGCAACAGGGGTCCCGATTCACCCCTCCACTTT. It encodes CASNRGPDSPLHF.

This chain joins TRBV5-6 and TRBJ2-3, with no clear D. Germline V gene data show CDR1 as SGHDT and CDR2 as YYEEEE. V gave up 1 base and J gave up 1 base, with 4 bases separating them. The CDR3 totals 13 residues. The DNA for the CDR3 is TGTGCCAGCAGCTTGCTTCGCACAGATACGCAGTATTTT. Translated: CASSLLRTDTQYF.

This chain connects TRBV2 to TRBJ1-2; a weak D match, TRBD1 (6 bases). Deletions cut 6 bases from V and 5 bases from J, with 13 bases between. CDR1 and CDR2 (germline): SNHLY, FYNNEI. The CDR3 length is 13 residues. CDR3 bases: TGTGCCAGCAGACCGGGACAACTTTATGGCTACACCTTC. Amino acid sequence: CASRPGQLYGYTF.

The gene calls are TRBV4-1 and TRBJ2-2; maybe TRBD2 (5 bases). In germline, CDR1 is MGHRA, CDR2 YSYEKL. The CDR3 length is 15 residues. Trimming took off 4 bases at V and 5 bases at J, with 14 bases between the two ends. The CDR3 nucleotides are TGCGCCAGCAGCCGCCCTGGACTGGGAACCGGGGAGCTGTTTTTT. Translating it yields CASSRPGLGTGELFF.

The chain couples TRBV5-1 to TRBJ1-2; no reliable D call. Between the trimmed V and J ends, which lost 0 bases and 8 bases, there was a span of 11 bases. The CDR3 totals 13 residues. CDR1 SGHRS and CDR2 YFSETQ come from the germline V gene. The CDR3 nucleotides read TGCGCCAGCAGCTTGGGGCAGGAGGAAGGCTACACCTTC. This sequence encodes CASSLGQEEGYTF.

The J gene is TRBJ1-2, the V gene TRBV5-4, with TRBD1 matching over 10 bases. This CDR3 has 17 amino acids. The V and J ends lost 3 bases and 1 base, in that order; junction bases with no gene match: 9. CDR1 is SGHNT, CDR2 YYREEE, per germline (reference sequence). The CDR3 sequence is CASSSQKGTGDNYGYTF. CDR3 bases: TGTGCCAGCAGCTCACAGAAAGGGACAGGGGATAACTATGGCTACACCTTC. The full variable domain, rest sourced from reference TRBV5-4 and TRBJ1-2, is ETGVTQSPTHLIKTRGQQVTLRCSSQSGHNTVSWYQQALGQGPQFIFQYYREEENGRGNFPPRFSGLQFPNYSSELNVNALELDDSALYLCASSSQKGTGDNYGYTFGSGTRLTVV.